These 10 T cell receptor beta chains were sequenced from one sample in a study of T cell repertoires in cytomegalovirus infection. TCRdb recomputed calls from the reads with MiXCR, one row per CDR3 protein. Of about 320,000 distinct CDR3 sequences listed, 9.5% were seen once; the top ten hold 3.5% to 4.5%. The sample consisted of PBMCs. The origin of the receptors is a human donor in good health (CMV status not recorded). Some clones in this sample may be carry-over from other donors' samples.

This clonotype turned up a few times. J is TRBJ2-5 and V is TRBV7-9; D could derive from TRBD1 or TRBD2 (5 bases each). This CDR3 comprises 17 residues. The V end lost 0 bases, the J end lost 0 bases, and 14 bases lay between the germline ends. The germline V gene has CDR1 SEHNR and CDR2 FQNEAQ (reference sequence). The CDR3 reads CASSLAPIRDHQETQYF. CDR3 DNA: TGTGCCAGCAGCTTAGCCCCTATCCGGGACCACCAAGAGACCCAGTACTTC.

This clonotype was recorded many times. The chain uses TRBV12-3 or TRBV12-4 and TRBJ1-1; weak D call: TRBD1 (6 bases). V lost 6 bases and J 5 bases, leaving 13 bases between the germline ends. This CDR3 spans 13 amino acids. This chain's CDR3 is CASSQGGQTEAFF. The DNA of the CDR3 is TGTGCCAGCAGCCAAGGGGGGCAAACTGAAGCTTTCTTT.

Many counts were recorded for this clonotype. CDR3 bases: TGCAGTGCTAGAGTTAGTCTTCAAGAGACCCAGTACTTC. Its translation is CSARVSLQETQYF. The V and J genes are TRBV20-1 and TRBJ2-5; D uncertain. There are 13 residues in the CDR3. The germline V and J ends were trimmed by 1 base and 2 bases, with 8 bases remaining between them. The germline V gene has CDR1 DFQATT and CDR2 SNEGSKA (reference sequence).

This clonotype was counted ten times or more. This chain links TRBV7-9 with TRBJ2-7, with a possible D match to TRBD1 (5 bases). The CDR3 has 15 residues. The V end lost 1 base, the J end lost 5 bases, and 15 bases lay between the germline ends. Germline V CDR1 and CDR2: SEHNR, FQNEAQ (reference sequence). CDR3 sequence (DNA): TGTGCCAGCAGCTTAGGTGACAGAACCGGAGACGAGCAGTACTTC. Amino acid sequence: CASSLGDRTGDEQYF. Variable domain in full (rest from reference TRBV7-9 and TRBJ2-7): DTGVSQNPRHKITKRGQNVTFRCDPISEHNRLYWYRQTLGQGPEFLTYFQNEAQLEKSRLLSDRFSAERPKGSFSTLEIQRTEQGDSAMYLCASSLGDRTGDEQYFGPGTRLTVT.

The chain uses TRBV27 and TRBJ1-4, with TRBD1 matching 9 bases. After removal of 8 bases from V and 10 bases from J, the junction contained 11 bases not matched to a gene. CDR1 is MNHEY and CDR2 is SMNVEV in the germline V gene (reference sequence). This CDR3 is built from 14 residues. Here the CDR3 DNA reads TGTGCCAGCGCCTCCGGGACAGGGTTCGGAAAACTGTTTTTT. It translates to CASASGTGFGKLFF.

This clonotype was seen at least ten times. This chain links TRBV7-2 with TRBJ2-5, with TRBD2 identical over 7 bases. CDR3 size: 15 residues. Per germline, CDR1 SGHTA and CDR2 FQGNSA. V was pared by 5 bases and J by 3 bases, with 9 bases of the junction left unmatched. The CDR3, as DNA: TGTGCCAGCAGCGACCCGGGACTACCTAAAGAGACCCAGTACTTC. It codes for CASSDPGLPKETQYF.

CDR3 nucleotides: TGTGCCAGCTCATTTAAGGGCCCGGGGGGCAATCAGCCCCAGCATTTT. It encodes CASSFKGPGGNQPQHF. The chain recombines TRBV18 with TRBJ1-5, with D perhaps TRBD1 (5 bases). The CDR3 runs to 16 residues. Germline CDR1 KGHSH, CDR2 LQKENI. Trimming stripped 5 bases from V and 2 bases from J, with 16 bases between.

This clonotype was detected only a few times. The gene calls are TRBV12-3 or TRBV12-4 and TRBJ2-3; D is unclear. Deletions cut 8 bases from V and 2 bases from J, with 8 bases between. This CDR3 is 12 amino acids long. The CDR3 reads CASRFTTDTQYF. The CDR3 DNA follows: TGTGCCAGCCGGTTTACCACAGATACGCAGTATTTT.

This clonotype turned up a few times. This chain connects TRBV4-2 to TRBJ2-1, with 15 bases identical to TRBD2. J was trimmed by 10 bases and V by 4 bases; bases with no gene match: 2. This CDR3 is 14 amino acids long. Looked up from germline, CDR1 is LGHNA and CDR2 is YNFKEQ. CDR3 amino acids: CASSPGTSGGEQFF. CDR3 DNA: TGTGCCAGCAGCCCAGGGACTAGCGGGGGGGAGCAGTTCTTC.

This clonotype was seen repeatedly, ten times or more. This rearrangement joins TRBV12-3 or TRBV12-4 to TRBJ2-5, with a weak D call TRBD2 (6 bases). Trimming cost V 10 bases and J 2 bases, with 17 bases left between them. This CDR3 region has 14 residues. The DNA of the CDR3 is TGTGCCACCTCGCTTTATGGGGGGCAAGAGACCCAGTACTTC. This sequence encodes CATSLYGGQETQYF.